This TCR beta chain was obtained from a study of cytomegalovirus exposure and HLA in healthy donors. Looking at the study overall: HLA-typed donors were the source of about 85 million unique TCRs, which an early data release held. Membership in the Caucasian-associated ancestry cluster was found for about 84% of 300 to 400 genotyped donors.

General study results and limits: When the data were analyzed later, several of the most significant clusters appeared to be linked to common viral pathogens. Earlier analysis yielded a pattern in which most TCR beta V segments were productive about 87% or about 30% of the time.

The primer mix had 60 Vbeta and 13 Jbeta primers. Generated by immunoSEQ multiplex PCR, the TCRdb table keeps only in-frame clones and is missing some. The sample records about 130,000 clones, 55% to 75% being singletons. For this clone: Its antigen is unidentified.

Trimming left V 4 bases short and J 3 bases short, with 7 bases between. Germline V gene data show CDR1 as SGHTA and CDR2 as FQGNSA. The CDR3 is 12 residues long. The TCR sequence derives from a young man in good health and CMV-seronegative. This chain uses TRBV7-2 with TRBJ2-7; TRBD2 is a possible D gene (5 bases). The source material was PBMCs. The CDR3: CASSSTNYEQYF. CDR3 DNA sequence: TGTGCCAGCAGCTCGACTAACTACGAGCAGTACTTC.